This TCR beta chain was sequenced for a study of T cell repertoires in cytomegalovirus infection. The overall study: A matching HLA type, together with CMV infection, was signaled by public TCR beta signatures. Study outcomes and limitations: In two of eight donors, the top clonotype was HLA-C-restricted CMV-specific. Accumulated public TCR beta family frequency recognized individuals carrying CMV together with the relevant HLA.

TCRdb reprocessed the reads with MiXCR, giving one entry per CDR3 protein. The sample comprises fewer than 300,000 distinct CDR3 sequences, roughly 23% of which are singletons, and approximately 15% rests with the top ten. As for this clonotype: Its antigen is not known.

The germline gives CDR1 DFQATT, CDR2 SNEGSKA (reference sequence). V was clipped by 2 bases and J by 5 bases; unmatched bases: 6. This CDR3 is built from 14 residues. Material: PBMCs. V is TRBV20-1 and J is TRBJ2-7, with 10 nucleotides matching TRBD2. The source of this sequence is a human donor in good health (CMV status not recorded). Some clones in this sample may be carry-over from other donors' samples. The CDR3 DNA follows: TGCAGTGCTAGATTAAGCGGGAGGGTCCACGAGCAGTACTTC. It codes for CSARLSGRVHEQYF.